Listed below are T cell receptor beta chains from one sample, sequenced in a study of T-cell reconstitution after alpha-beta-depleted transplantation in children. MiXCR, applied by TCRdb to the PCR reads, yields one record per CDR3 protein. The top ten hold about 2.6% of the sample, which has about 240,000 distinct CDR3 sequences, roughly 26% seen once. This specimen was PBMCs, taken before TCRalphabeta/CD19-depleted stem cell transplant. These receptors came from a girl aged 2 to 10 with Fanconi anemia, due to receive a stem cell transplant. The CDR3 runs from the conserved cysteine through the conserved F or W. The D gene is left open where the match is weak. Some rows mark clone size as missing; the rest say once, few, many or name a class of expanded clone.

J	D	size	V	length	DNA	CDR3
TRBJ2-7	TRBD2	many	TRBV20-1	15	TGCAGTGCCCACCTAGCGGGGGGGCCATCCGATGAGCAGTACTTC	CSAHLAGGPSDEQYF
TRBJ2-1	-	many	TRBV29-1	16	TGCAGCGTTGAAGATCGAGGGGGAGGGCGCTACAATGAGCAGTTCTTC	CSVEDRGGGRYNEQFF
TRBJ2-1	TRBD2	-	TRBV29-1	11	TGCAGCCCGCTAGCGGGGGTCGAGCAGTTCTTC	CSPLAGVEQFF
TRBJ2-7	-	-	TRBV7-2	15	TGTGCCAGCAGCTTAGGGCCAGGGGGGTCCTACGAGCAGTACTTC	CASSLGPGGSYEQYF
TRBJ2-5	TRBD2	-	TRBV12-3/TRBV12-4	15	TGTGCCAGCGCCCTGGAGCGGGGGATCCAAGAGACCCAGTACTTC	CASALERGIQETQYF
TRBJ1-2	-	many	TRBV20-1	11	TGCAGTGCTAGAGAATGGGATGGCTACACCTTC	CSAREWDGYTF
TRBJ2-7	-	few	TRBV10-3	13	TGTGCCATCAGTGAGTTAGCCGACTACGAGCAGTACTTC	CAISELADYEQYF
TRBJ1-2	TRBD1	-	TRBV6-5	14	TGTGCCAGCAGTTCCGGGACAGCAAACTATGGCTACACCTTC	CASSSGTANYGYTF
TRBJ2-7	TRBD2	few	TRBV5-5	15	TGTGCCAGCAGCTTGACAGCGGGACGCTCCTACGAGCAGTACTTC	CASSLTAGRSYEQYF
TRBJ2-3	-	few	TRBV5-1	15	TGCGCCAGCAGCTTGGCCATGGTAGCCACAGATACGCAGTATTTT	CASSLAMVATDTQYF
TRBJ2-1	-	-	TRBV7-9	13	TGTGCCAGCAGCTTAGGACTGGGATGGGAGCAGTTCTTC	CASSLGLGWEQFF
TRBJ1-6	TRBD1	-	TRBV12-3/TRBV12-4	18	TGTGCCAGCAGTTTAGAAGTGGGGGCCGGGACAGGGAATTCACCCCTCCACTTT	CASSLEVGAGTGNSPLHF
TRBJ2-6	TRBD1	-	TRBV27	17	TGTGCCAGCAGCTGGGACAGGGATAGTGCTGGGGCCAACGTCCTGACTTTC	CASSWDRDSAGANVLTF
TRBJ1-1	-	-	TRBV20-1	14	TGCAGTGCTACTATTCCCCAATGGGACACTGAAGCTTTCTTT	CSATIPQWDTEAFF
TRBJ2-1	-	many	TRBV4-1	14	TGCGCCAGCAGCCAAGATAATATGTACAATGAGCAGTTCTTC	CASSQDNMYNEQFF
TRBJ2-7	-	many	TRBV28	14	TGTGCCAGCAGTTTACCAACTATGCCTCAGGGGCAGTACTTC	CASSLPTMPQGQYF
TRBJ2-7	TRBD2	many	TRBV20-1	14	TGCAGTGCTATGGGACTAGCGTTGAACAATGAGCAGTACTTC	CSAMGLALNNEQYF
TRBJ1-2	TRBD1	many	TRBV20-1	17	TGCAGTGCTAGAGGTCAGATCTGGACAGGGGCTGTACATGGCTACACCTTC	CSARGQIWTGAVHGYTF
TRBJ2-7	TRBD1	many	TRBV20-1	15	TGCAGTGCTAGTAGGCCGGGACAGGGCCCTTACGAGCAGTACTTC	CSASRPGQGPYEQYF
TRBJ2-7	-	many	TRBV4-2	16	TGTGCCAGCAGCGCCGCCGGGACTCCGTCCGTCTACGAGCAGTACTTC	CASSAAGTPSVYEQYF
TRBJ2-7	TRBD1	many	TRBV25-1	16	TGTGCCAGCAGTAGCCGGGACAGGGGGCGCTTCTACGAGCAGTACTTC	CASSSRDRGRFYEQYF
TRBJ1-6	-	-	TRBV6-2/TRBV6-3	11	TGTGCCAGCAGTGACGATTCACCCCTCCACTTT	CASSDDSPLHF
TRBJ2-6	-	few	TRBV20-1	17	TGCAGTGCTAGATTACAGGGCCTACGATCTGGGGCCAACGTCCTGACTTTC	CSARLQGLRSGANVLTF
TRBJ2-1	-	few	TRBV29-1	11	TGCAGCGTTATCCAATACAATGAGCAGTTCTTC	CSVIQYNEQFF
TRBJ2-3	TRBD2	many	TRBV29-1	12	TGCAGCGTTGGGACTAGCCCAGATACGCAGTATTTT	CSVGTSPDTQYF
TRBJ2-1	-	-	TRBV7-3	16	TGTGCCAGCAGCCTAGATCCATTTACCACCTACAATGAGCAGTTCTTC	CASSLDPFTTYNEQFF
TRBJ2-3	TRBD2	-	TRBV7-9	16	TGTGCCAGCAGCTCCCGGACTAGCGGGGGCACAGATACGCAGTATTTT	CASSSRTSGGTDTQYF
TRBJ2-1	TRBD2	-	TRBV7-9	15	TGTGCCAGCAGCTTTACTAGCGGGAGGCCCAATGAGCAGTTCTTC	CASSFTSGRPNEQFF
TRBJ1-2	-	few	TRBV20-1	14	TGCAGTGCTAGTAAGACAGGTCCGGGCTATGGCTACACCTTC	CSASKTGPGYGYTF
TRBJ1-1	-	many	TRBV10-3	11	TGTGCCATCAGTGATTGGGGTAAAGCTTTCTTT	CAISDWGKAFF
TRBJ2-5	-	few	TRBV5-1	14	TGCGCCAGCAGCTTGCCTTCGGGTTTGGAACCCCAGTACTTC	CASSLPSGLEPQYF
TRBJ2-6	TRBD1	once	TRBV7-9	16	TGTGCCAGCAGCCCCGGGACAGGAACTGGGGCCAACGTCCTGACTTTC	CASSPGTGTGANVLTF
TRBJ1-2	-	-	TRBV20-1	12	TGCAGTGCTAGGGGGCCGAACTATGGCTACACCTTC	CSARGPNYGYTF
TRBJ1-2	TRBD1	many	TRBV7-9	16	TGTGCCAGCAGCTTAGCTGGGACAGGGGGCATGCAGGGCTACACCTTC	CASSLAGTGGMQGYTF
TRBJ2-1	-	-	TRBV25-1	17	TGTGCCAACATGACCCGGTCGAACCTTTTCTCCTACAATGAGCAGTTCTTC	CANMTRSNLFSYNEQFF
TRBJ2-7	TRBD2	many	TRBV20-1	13	TGCAGTGCTAGCGGGAGGCTCGCGGGCGAGCAGTACTTC	CSASGRLAGEQYF
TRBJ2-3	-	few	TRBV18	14	TGTGCCAGCTCACCCCTCATTAGGGGTACGACGCAGTATTTT	CASSPLIRGTTQYF
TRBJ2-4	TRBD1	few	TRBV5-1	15	TGCGCCAGCAGCTTACTGACAGGGGGCAAAAACATTCAGTACTTC	CASSLLTGGKNIQYF
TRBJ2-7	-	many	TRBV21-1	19	TGTGCCAGCAGCCCAGGGGGGGGGAAAGGGAATCTAAGGGGCTACGAGCAGTACTTC	CASSPGGGKGNLRGYEQYF
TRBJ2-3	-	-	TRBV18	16	TGTGCCAGCTCACCACTGGGAGGACCTCGCACAGATACGCAGTATTTT	CASSPLGGPRTDTQYF
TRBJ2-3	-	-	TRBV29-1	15	TGCAGCGTTACAATTCTAGCGTCGGGGACAGATACGCAGTATTTT	CSVTILASGTDTQYF
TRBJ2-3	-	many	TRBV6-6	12	TGTGCCAGCAGCCCTACAGGAGATACGCAGTATTTT	CASSPTGDTQYF
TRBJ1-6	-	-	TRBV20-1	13	TGCAGTGCCCAGGGATCCTATAATTCACCCCTCCACTTT	CSAQGSYNSPLHF
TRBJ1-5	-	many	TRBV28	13	TGTGCCAGCGGGAGGGCCTTGGACCAGCCCCAGCATTTT	CASGRALDQPQHF
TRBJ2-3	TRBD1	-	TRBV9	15	TGTGCCAGCGGATTGGACAGGGGGCGCGAAGATACGCAGTATTTT	CASGLDRGREDTQYF